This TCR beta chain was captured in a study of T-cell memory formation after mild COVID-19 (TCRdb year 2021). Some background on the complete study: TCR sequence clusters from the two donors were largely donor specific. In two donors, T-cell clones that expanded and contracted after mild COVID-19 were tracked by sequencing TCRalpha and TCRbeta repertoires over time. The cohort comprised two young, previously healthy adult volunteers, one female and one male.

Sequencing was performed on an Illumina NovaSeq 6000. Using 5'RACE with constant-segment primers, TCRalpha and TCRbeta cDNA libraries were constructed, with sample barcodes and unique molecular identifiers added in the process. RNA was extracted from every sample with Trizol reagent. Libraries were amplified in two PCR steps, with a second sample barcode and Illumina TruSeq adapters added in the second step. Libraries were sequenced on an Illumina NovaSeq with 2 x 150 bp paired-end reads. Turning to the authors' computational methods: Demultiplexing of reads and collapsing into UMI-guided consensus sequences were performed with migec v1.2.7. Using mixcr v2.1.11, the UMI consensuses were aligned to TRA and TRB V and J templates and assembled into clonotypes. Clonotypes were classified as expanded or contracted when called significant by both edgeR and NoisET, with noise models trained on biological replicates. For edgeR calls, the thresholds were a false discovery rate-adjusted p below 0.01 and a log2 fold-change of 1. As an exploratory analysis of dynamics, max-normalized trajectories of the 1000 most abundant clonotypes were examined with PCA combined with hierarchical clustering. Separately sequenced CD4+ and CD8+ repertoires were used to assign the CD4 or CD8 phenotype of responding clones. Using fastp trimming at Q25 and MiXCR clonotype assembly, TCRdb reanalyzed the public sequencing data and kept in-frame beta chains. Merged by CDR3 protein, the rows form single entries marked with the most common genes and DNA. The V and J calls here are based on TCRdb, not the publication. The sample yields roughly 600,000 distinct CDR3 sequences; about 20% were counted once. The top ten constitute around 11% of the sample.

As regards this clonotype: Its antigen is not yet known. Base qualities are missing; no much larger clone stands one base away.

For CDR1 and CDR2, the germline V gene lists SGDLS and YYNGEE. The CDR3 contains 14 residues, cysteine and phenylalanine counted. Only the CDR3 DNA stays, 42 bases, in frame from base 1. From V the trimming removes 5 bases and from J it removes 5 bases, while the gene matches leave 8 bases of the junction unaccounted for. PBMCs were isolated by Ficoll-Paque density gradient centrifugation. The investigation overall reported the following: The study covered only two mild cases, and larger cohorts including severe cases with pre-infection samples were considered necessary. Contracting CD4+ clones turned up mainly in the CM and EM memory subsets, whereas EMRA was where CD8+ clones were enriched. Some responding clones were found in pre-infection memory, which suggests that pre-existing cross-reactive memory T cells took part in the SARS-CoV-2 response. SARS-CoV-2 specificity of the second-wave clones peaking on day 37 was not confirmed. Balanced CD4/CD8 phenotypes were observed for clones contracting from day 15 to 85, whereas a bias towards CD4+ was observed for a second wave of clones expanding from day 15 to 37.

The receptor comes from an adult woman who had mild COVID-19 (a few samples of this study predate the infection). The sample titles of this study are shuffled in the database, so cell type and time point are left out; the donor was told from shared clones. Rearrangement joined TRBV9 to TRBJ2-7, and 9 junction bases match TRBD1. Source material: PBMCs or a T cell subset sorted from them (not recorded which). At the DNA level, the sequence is TGTGCCAGCAGTTCGACAGGGGGTAGGAACGAGCAGTACTTC. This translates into CASSSTGGRNEQYF. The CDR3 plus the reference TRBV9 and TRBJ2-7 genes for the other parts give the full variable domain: DSGVTQTPKHLITATGQRVTLRCSPRSGDLSVYWYQQSLDQGLQFLIQYYNGEERAKGNILERFSAQQFPDLHSELNLSSLELGDSALYFCASSSTGGRNEQYFGPGTRLTVT.